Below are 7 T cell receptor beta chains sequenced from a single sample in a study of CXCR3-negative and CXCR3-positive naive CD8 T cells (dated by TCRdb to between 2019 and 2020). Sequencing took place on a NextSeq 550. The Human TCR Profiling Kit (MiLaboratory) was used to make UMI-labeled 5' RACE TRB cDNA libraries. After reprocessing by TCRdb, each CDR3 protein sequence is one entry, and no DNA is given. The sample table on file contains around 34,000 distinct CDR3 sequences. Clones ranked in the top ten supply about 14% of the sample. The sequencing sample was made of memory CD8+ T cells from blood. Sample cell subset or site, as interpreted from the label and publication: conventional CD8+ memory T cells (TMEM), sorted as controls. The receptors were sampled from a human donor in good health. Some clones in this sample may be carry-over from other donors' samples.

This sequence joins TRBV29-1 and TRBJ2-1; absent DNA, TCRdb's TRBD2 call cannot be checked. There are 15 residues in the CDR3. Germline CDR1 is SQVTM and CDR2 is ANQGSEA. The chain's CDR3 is CSAGTTTSSYNEQFF.

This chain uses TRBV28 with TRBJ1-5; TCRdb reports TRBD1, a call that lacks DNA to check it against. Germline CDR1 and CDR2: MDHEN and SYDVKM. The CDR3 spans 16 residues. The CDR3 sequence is CASSFRDTFFNQPQHF.

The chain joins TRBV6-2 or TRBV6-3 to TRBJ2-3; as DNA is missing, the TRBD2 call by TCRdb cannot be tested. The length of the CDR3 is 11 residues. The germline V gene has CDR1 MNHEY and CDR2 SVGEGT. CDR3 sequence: CASSEGATQYF.

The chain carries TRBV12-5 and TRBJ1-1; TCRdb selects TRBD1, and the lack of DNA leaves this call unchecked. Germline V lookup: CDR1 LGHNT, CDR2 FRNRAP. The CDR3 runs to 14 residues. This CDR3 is CASGVDRLNTEAFF.

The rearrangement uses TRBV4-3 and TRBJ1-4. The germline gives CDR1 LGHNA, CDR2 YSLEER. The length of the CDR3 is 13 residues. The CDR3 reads CASSQGEIGKLFF.

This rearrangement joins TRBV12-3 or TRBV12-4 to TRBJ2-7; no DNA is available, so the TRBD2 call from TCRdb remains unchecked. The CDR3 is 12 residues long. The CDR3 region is CASSSGLYEQYF.

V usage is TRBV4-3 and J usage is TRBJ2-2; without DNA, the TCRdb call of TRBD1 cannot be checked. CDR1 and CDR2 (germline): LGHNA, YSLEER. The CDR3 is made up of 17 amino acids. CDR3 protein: CASSQSGLGGDTGELFF.